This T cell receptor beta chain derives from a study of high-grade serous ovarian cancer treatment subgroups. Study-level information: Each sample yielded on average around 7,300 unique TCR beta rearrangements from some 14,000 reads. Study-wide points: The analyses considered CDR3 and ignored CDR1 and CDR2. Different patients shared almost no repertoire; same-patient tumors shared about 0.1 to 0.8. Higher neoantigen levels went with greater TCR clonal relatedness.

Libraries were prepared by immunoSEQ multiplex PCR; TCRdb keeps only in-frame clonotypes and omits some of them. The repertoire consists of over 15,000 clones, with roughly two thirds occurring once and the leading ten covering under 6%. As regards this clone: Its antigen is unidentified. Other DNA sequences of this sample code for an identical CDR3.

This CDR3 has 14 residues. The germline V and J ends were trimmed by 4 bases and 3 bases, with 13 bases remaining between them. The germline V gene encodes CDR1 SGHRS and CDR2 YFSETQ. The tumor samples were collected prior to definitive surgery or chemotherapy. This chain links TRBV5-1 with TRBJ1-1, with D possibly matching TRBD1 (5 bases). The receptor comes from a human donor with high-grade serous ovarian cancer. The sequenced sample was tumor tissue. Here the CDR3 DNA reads TGCGCCAGCAGCCCTGCGGGGGGGTACACTGAAGCTTTCTTT. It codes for CASSPAGGYTEAFF. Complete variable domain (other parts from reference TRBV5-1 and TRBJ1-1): KAGVTQTPRYLIKTRGQQVTLSCSPISGHRSVSWYQQTPGQGLQFLFEYFSETQRNKGNFPGRFSGRQFSNSRSEMNVSTLELGDSALYLCASSPAGGYTEAFFGQGTRLTVV.